A selection of T cell receptor beta chains follows, all from one sample in a study of patients and donors after allogeneic stem cell transplantation. TCRdb itself ran the RT-PCR reads through MiXCR, one entry per CDR3 protein. Of hundreds of thousands of distinct CDR3 sequences listed, about a sixth are singletons. The source material was blood, either unsorted or a sorted T cell fraction (not recorded which). These receptors were obtained from a human donor who was either an allogeneic HSCT recipient or a stem cell or donor lymphocyte infusion donor (not recorded which). It is not recorded whose cells these are; they may come from a transplant donor. The CDR3 runs from the conserved cysteine through the conserved F or W. The order of the fields is clone size, D gene, J gene, V gene, CDR3 DNA, CDR3 protein. A D gene is named only where the DNA matches it firmly. Some rows mark clone size as missing; the rest say once, few, many or name a class of expanded clone.

>few|NA|TRBJ1-4|TRBV6-1
TGTGCCAGCAGTAGGGGCTTAGAACTGTTTTTT
CASSRGLELFF
>NA|TRBD1|TRBJ2-7|TRBV10-3
TGTGCCACCGCCCCGGACAGGGGCTTCCACGAGCAGTACTTC
CATAPDRGFHEQYF
>NA|NA|TRBJ2-2|TRBV19
TGTGCCAGTTCCGACATGTTGCTCACCGGGGAGCTGTTTTTT
CASSDMLLTGELFF
>few|TRBD1|TRBJ1-1|TRBV7-9
TGTGCCAGCAGCTTCGGACAGGGGGCGGCTGAAGCTTTCTTT
CASSFGQGAAEAFF
>few|NA|TRBJ2-7|TRBV5-6
TGTGCCAGCAGCCCCTTGGGAGGGGGCAGGAGCTCCTACGAGCAGTACTTC
CASSPLGGGRSSYEQYF
>NA|TRBD2|TRBJ2-7|TRBV6-2/TRBV6-3
TGTGCCAGCAGTTACTTCGGACTAGCGGGGGCCAACGAGCAGTACTTC
CASSYFGLAGANEQYF
>few|NA|TRBJ2-3|TRBV5-1
TGCGCCAGCAGCTCTCGTGAGGGATCCTTTCCTAGCACAGATACGCAGTATTTT
CASSSREGSFPSTDTQYF
>NA|NA|TRBJ2-2|TRBV24-1
TGTGCCACCGGGGGGGGCAAGAACACCGGGGAGCTGTTTTTT
CATGGGKNTGELFF
>many|NA|TRBJ2-1|TRBV28
TGTGCCAGCAGTCGGGGGAGTACCTACAATGAGCAGTTCTTC
CASSRGSTYNEQFF
>NA|TRBD1|TRBJ1-2|TRBV18
TGTGCCAGCTCACCGACGACAGGGGGCCCTGGCTACACCTTC
CASSPTTGGPGYTF
>few|TRBD1|TRBJ1-2|TRBV12-5
TGTGCTAGTGCCGGACAGGGAGCCTATGGCTACACCTTC
CASAGQGAYGYTF
>few|NA|TRBJ2-7|TRBV15
TGTGCCACCAGCAGAGATCGACCCGCCGAGCAGTACTTC
CATSRDRPAEQYF
>NA|TRBD2|TRBJ2-5|TRBV5-8
TGTGCCAGCAGCTTGCTAGGGACTAGCGGGGCACAAGAGACCCAGTACTTC
CASSLLGTSGAQETQYF
>few|NA|TRBJ1-3|TRBV5-1
TGCGCCAGCAGCTTGGAGGGCGGCGGGCGGAACACCATATATTTT
CASSLEGGGRNTIYF